This T cell receptor (beta chain) was sequenced in a study of T cells expressing NK-cell markers. Study-wide results and limits: These clonotypes additionally ranked first within the CD3+CD56-NKG2C+ fraction of four donors.

A 5'RACE template switching approach incorporating UMIs was used to make TCR beta cDNA. From the 5' RACE reads, TCRdb lists one entry per CDR3 protein and no DNA. The sample shows about 260,000 distinct CDR3 sequences, and about 4.2% sits with its ten largest clones. Germline CDR1 reads DFQATT; CDR2 reads SNEGSKA (reference sequence). The length of the CDR3 is 14 residues. Notes on this clonotype: Its antigen is unidentified.

The sequence came from a woman between 18 and 70 years old in good health. The rearrangement links TRBV20-1 to TRBJ2-3; TCRdb's D gene call, TRBD1, goes unchecked for lack of DNA. Sequencing was done on a sample of blood T cells: a sorted CD56 or NKG2C T cell subset, CD4+ or CD8+ T cells, or bulk PBMC T cells (not recorded which). The CDR3 loop is CSARAGVGTDTQYF.